Below are 3 T cell receptor beta chains sequenced from a single sample in a study of blood T cell repertoires in COVID-19 (dated by TCRdb to between 2020 and 2021). The library was prepared using the immunoSEQ multiplex PCR assay. The table comes from immuneACCESS by way of TCRdb, which keeps in-frame sequences with V and J called. Part of the clones is missing from these tables; in studies checked, under half for an unresolved V gene and the rest for unknown reasons. This sample lists 430,000 or so clones; over 75% were detected once. The biggest ten clones account for about 2% of the sample. Sequencing used PBMCs or T cells enriched from blood (not recorded which). The source is a woman aged 40 to 49 who had recovered from COVID-19.

V is TRBV7-2 and J is TRBJ1-2, with D tentatively TRBD1 (6 bases). The CDR3 runs 15 residues. The V and J ends lost 4 bases and 4 bases respectively, with 16 bases between them. In germline, CDR1 is SGHTA, CDR2 FQGNSA. The CDR3 DNA follows: TGTGCCAGCAGCTACTTGCAGGGGTCGGCCTATGGCTACACCTTC. Translating it yields CASSYLQGSAYGYTF.

The chain couples TRBV27 to TRBJ1-6; the D is unclear. This CDR3 is built from 15 residues. Trimming cost V 2 bases and J 7 bases, with 12 bases left between them. Per germline, CDR1 MNHEY and CDR2 SMNVEV (reference sequence). The chain's CDR3 is CASSLMGRINSPLHF. The CDR3 nucleotides read TGTGCCAGCAGTTTAATGGGCAGGATCAATTCACCCCTCCACTTT.

The rearrangement joins TRBV18 to TRBJ1-2; 7 nucleotides agree with TRBD1. V shed 4 bases and J 2 bases; nucleotides not matched to a gene: 10. Germline CDR1 and CDR2: KGHSH and LQKENI. The CDR3 contains 16 residues. The CDR3 DNA is TGTGCCAGCTCACAAAGGTCGGGACAGCGAAACTATGGCTACACCTTC. Translated: CASSQRSGQRNYGYTF.